The 23 T cell receptor beta chains below come from one sample, sequenced in a study of graft-versus-host responses after intestinal transplantation (dated by TCRdb to 2020 to 2022). The library was produced with the immunoSEQ multiplex PCR assay. TCRdb took over this immuneACCESS table, retaining in-frame rearrangements with V and J assigned. Such tables are incomplete; in checked studies, under half of the missing clones stem from an unresolved V gene, and the remainder is unexplained. Counted in this sample were 80,000 to 90,000 clones; roughly 92% of them appeared once. About 0.3% of the sample is in the top ten clones. The antigens of these receptors remain unknown. Reading the label with the study, this specimen's time point is: cells obtained before transplantation from donor or recipient. The source material was unstimulated CD4+ T cells sorted from spleen or lymph node cells, sampled before intestinal transplant. All receptors derive from a human donor who received an intestinal transplant.

The V gene is TRBV5-1, the J gene TRBJ1-4; D unresolved. The CDR3 length is 14 residues. The V gene's germline CDR1 is SGHRS and CDR2 YFSETQ. V was pared by 1 base and J by 6 bases, with 10 bases between. CDR3 protein: CASSLSDYDEKLFF. In DNA form, the CDR3 reads TGCGCCAGCAGCTTGTCGGATTACGATGAAAAACTGTTTTTT.

On this clone: The CDR3 carries no conserved terminal phenylalanine or tryptophan, so it likely arises from a read error. The limits of the CDR3 on the DNA are not certain, so only TCRdb's listed CDR3 is given. This chain links TRBV3-1 (or the pseudogene TRBV3-2) with TRBJ1-4; TRBD1 was called by the table and not checked on the DNA. The CDR3 numbers 8 amino acids, ends counted. The V gene's germline CDR1 is LGHDT and CDR2 YNNKEL (reference sequence). The CDR3 loop reads CASSQDSD.

This clone was detected once. This chain connects TRBV2 to TRBJ2-4; tentative D call: TRBD2 (5 bases). This CDR3 has 13 amino acids. The V gene lost 7 bases and the J gene lost 0 bases, with 7 bases spanning the gap. CDR1 and CDR2 from the germline V gene are SNHLY and FYNNEI. The CDR3 loop reads CASKRVAKNIQYF. The CDR3 coding sequence is TGTGCCAGCAAGAGGGTAGCCAAAAACATTCAGTACTTC.

The chain is built from TRBV30 and TRBJ1-5; 7 bases match TRBD1. Germline values: CDR1 GTSNPN, CDR2 SVGIG (reference sequence). The CDR3 is 17 residues long. V shed 7 bases, J shed 1 base, and the junction held 16 bases outside the gene matches. The CDR3 spells CASSPRQGGLSNQPQHF. The CDR3 region has the DNA TGTGCCTCCTCCCCGCGACAAGGGGGCCTGAGCAATCAGCCCCAGCATTTT.

This clone was observed a handful of times. The chain links TRBV19 to TRBJ2-7; 9 positions agree with TRBD1. The CDR3 is 14 residues long. Germline loops: CDR1 LNHDA, CDR2 SQIVND (reference sequence). Trimming at V came to 5 bases and at J to 4 bases, leaving 6 bases not matched to a gene. The CDR3 DNA follows: TGTGCCAGTAGTCGATTAGGGACAGGGTACGAGCAGTACTTC. It is translated as CASSRLGTGYEQYF.

This clone showed up just a few times. V is TRBV4-1 and J is TRBJ1-3; possible D gene TRBD1, 5 bases. Germline assignment: CDR1 MGHRA and CDR2 YSYEKL. V was trimmed by 4 bases and J by 0 bases, leaving 19 bases between them. The CDR3 runs to 18 residues. Here the CDR3 DNA reads TGCGCCAGCAGCCCCGATCCCCTGGGACCCAGCTCTGGAAACACCATATATTTT. It encodes CASSPDPLGPSSGNTIYF.

The rearrangement uses TRBV5-1 and TRBJ2-7; D perhaps matches TRBD1 (6 bases). The V and J ends lost 0 bases and 4 bases respectively, with 8 bases between them. The CDR3 extends over 13 amino acids. Looked up from germline, CDR1 is SGHRS and CDR2 is YFSETQ. The CDR3 loop is CASSLDRVYEQYF. DNA for the CDR3: TGCGCCAGCAGCTTGGACAGGGTGTACGAGCAGTACTTC. The full variable domain, rest sourced from reference TRBV5-1 and TRBJ2-7, is KAGVTQTPRYLIKTRGQQVTLSCSPISGHRSVSWYQQTPGQGLQFLFEYFSETQRNKGNFPGRFSGRQFSNSRSEMNVSTLELGDSALYLCASSLDRVYEQYFGPGTRLTVT.

The chain uses TRBV14 and TRBJ2-1; 11 bases match TRBD2. The CDR3 runs to 14 residues. After removal of 5 bases from V and 6 bases from J, the junction contained 3 bases not matched to a gene. CDR1 SGHDN and CDR2 FVKESK come from the germline V gene. CDR3 residues: CASSLAGGINEQFF. The CDR3 bases are TGTGCCAGCAGCTTAGCGGGAGGGATCAATGAGCAGTTCTTC.

The chain uses TRBV6-5 and TRBJ1-1, with no clear D. Germline V lookup: CDR1 MNHEY, CDR2 SVGAGI. The CDR3 contains 15 residues. Trimming left V 7 bases short and J 0 bases short, with 15 bases between. In nucleotides, the CDR3 is TGTGCCAGCATAAAACCGGACGGGCTGAACACTGAAGCTTTCTTT. Its protein is CASIKPDGLNTEAFF.

The rearrangement uses TRBV5-1 and TRBJ2-5; D may match TRBD1 or TRBD2 (5 bases each). The CDR3 is made up of 15 amino acids. Germline CDR1 reads SGHRS; CDR2 reads YFSETQ. The germline V and J ends were trimmed by 0 bases and 4 bases, with 13 bases remaining between them. CDR3 nucleotide sequence: TGCGCCAGCAGCTTGGAGGGACCCCTCATAGAGACCCAGTACTTC. Its translation is CASSLEGPLIETQYF.

This sequence joins TRBV30 and TRBJ2-7; possible D gene TRBD1, 5 bases. Germline values: CDR1 GTSNPN, CDR2 SVGIG (reference sequence). The CDR3 contains 12 residues. V lost 0 bases and J 3 bases, leaving 6 bases between the germline ends. DNA of the CDR3: TGTGCCTGGAGTGTAAGGGGCTACGAGCAGTACTTC. Translating gives CAWSVRGYEQYF. Drawing the rest from reference TRBV30 and TRBJ2-7, the complete variable domain is SQTIHQWPATLVQPVGSPLSLECTVEGTSNPNLYWYRQAAGRGLQLLFYSVGIGQISSEVPQNLSASRPQDRQFILSSKKLLLSDSGFYLCAWSVRGYEQYFGPGTRLTVT.

This clone was recorded only once. The gene calls are TRBV6-4 and TRBJ2-7; 10 nucleotides align to TRBD2. The CDR3 is 18 amino acids. V was clipped by 7 bases and J by 0 bases; unmatched bases: 15. The germline V gene encodes CDR1 MRHNA and CDR2 SNTAGT. CDR3 loop: CASTTPRAGGLSSYEQYF. For the CDR3, the DNA is TGTGCCAGCACTACCCCAAGAGCGGGAGGGCTGAGCTCCTACGAGCAGTACTTC.

The chain combines TRBV27 with TRBJ1-6, with 7 bases matching TRBD1. The trim removed 5 bases at V and 5 bases at J, leaving 3 bases unmatched. CDR1 is MNHEY, CDR2 SMNVEV, per germline (reference sequence). This CDR3 is built from 14 residues. DNA of the CDR3: TGTGCCAGCAGTATGACAGGGAATAATTCACCCCTCCACTTT. It codes for CASSMTGNNSPLHF.

The DNA of the CDR3 is TGCGCCAGCAGTCCAACCGGGGACAGAACCAAAAACATTCAGTACTTC. Protein product: CASSPTGDRTKNIQYF. V usage is TRBV5-1 and J usage is TRBJ2-4, with 7 bases that match TRBD1. From germline, CDR1 is SGHRS and CDR2 YFSETQ. The CDR3 totals 16 residues. V lost 5 bases to trimming and J lost 2 bases; unmatched junction nucleotides: 10.

The chain has TRBV5-1 and TRBJ2-7; D call uncertain. Looked up from germline, CDR1 is SGHRS and CDR2 is YFSETQ. V gave up 1 base and J gave up 4 bases, with 9 bases separating them. The CDR3 consists of 13 residues. CDR3 sequence: CASSLKSLYEQYF. The CDR3 DNA sequence: TGCGCCAGCAGCTTGAAAAGTCTGTACGAGCAGTACTTC.

The chain employs TRBV27 and TRBJ2-7, with a weak D call TRBD1 (6 bases). Germline V gives CDR1 MNHEY, CDR2 SMNVEV (reference sequence). The CDR3 length is 14 residues. V was shortened by 6 bases and J by 4 bases, with 16 bases between the two germline ends. The CDR3 sequence: CASSPVDRLYEQYF. Written as DNA, the CDR3 is TGTGCCAGCAGCCCTGTGGACAGACTATACGAGCAGTACTTC.

V gene TRBV9 combines with J gene TRBJ1-3; TRBD1 is a possible D gene (5 bases). Germline-derived CDR1 and CDR2 are SGDLS and YYNGEE. The V and J ends lost 1 base and 9 bases respectively, with 14 bases between them. The CDR3 runs 14 residues. The CDR3 protein is CASSVRYSGGTIYF. The CDR3 bases are TGTGCCAGCAGCGTACGCTACTCGGGGGGCACCATATATTTT.

Concerning this clone: One end of the junction fails to match germline, which may point to a read error. This sequence joins TRBV30 and TRBJ2-7, with 11 bases aligning to TRBD2. This CDR3 has 14 residues. Germline loops: CDR1 GTSNPN, CDR2 SVGIG (reference sequence). The CDR3 region is CAWSAGTEGLAALF. For the CDR3, the DNA is TGTGCCTGGAGTGCCGGGACAGAGGGACTAGCGGCTCTGTTC.

The chain uses TRBV27 and TRBJ2-7; maybe TRBD1 (5 bases). Trimming stripped 0 bases from V and 2 bases from J, with 11 bases between. CDR1 MNHEY and CDR2 SMNVEV come from the germline V gene (reference sequence). CDR3 length: 15 amino acids. CDR3 loop: CASSLSGPLTYEQYF. The CDR3 DNA sequence: TGTGCCAGCAGTTTATCGGGGCCCCTAACCTACGAGCAGTACTTC.

This sequence joins TRBV5-6 and TRBJ2-1; 12 bases are shared with TRBD2. Germline-derived CDR1 and CDR2 are SGHDT and YYEEEE. CDR3 length: 15 residues. After removal of 6 bases from V and 5 bases from J, the junction contained 6 bases not matched to a gene. CDR3 coding DNA: TGTGCCAGCATACTACTAGCGGGAGGCCACAATGAGCAGTTCTTC. Translating it yields CASILLAGGHNEQFF.

This clone was recorded once. The chain employs TRBV29-1 and TRBJ1-3, with D hard to call. The CDR3 consists of 13 residues. Trimming took off 1 base at V and 4 bases at J, with 8 bases between the two ends. Germline V gives CDR1 SQVTM, CDR2 ANQGSEA. CDR3 sequence: CSVEVAGGNTIYF. CDR3 sequence (DNA): TGCAGCGTTGAAGTGGCAGGCGGAAACACCATATATTTT.

DNA for the CDR3: TGCAGCGTTGGGACAGGGGTGAACACTGAAGCTTTCTTT. This translates into CSVGTGVNTEAFF. This rearrangement joins TRBV29-1 to TRBJ1-1; 9 nucleotides align to TRBD1. V shed 4 bases and J 0 bases; nucleotides not matched to a gene: 0. Germline V gene lookup returns CDR1 SQVTM and CDR2 ANQGSEA. The CDR3 is made up of 13 amino acids.

The gene calls are TRBV27 and TRBJ2-1; 15 bases match TRBD2. CDR1 and CDR2 (germline): MNHEY, SMNVEV (reference sequence). The J segment lost 7 bases and the V segment lost 2 bases, leaving 0 bases of the junction unmatched. This CDR3 has 15 amino acids. In DNA, the CDR3 is TGTGCCAGCAGTTTAGGGACTAGCGGGAGGAATGAGCAGTTCTTC. Its protein product is CASSLGTSGRNEQFF.